This T cell receptor (beta chain) is drawn from a study of blood T cell repertoires in COVID-19. The CDR3 has 16 amino acids. V was pared by 8 bases and J by 9 bases, with 15 bases of the junction left unmatched. Germline lookup yields CDR1 SGHTA and CDR2 FQGNSA. Sequencing was performed with immunoSEQ multiplex PCR; in TCRdb, only in-frame clones are kept and a portion is missing. The sample yields 95,000 to 150,000 clones, around nine tenths seen once. The rearrangement links TRBV7-2 to TRBJ2-2, with 10 bases that match TRBD2. The TCR comes from a woman between 45 and 60 years old with acute or convalescent COVID-19. The source material was peripheral blood. This CDR3 reads CASSSLSGGADRELFF. CDR3 bases: TGTGCCAGCTCCTCCCTGAGCGGGGGGGCCGATCGGGAGCTGTTTTTT.